This is a list of T cell receptor beta chains from one sample in a study of regulatory T cells in long-lasting Graves disease. TCRdb itself ran the multiplex PCR reads through MiXCR, one entry per CDR3 protein. The sample yields about 460,000 distinct CDR3 sequences, approximately 23% seen once. Source: peripheral blood mononuclear cells (PBMCs), taken when the disease was refractory, from a patient treated with antithyroid drugs. The receptors were sampled from a female donor with Graves disease. CDR3s include the opening cysteine and the closing phenylalanine or tryptophan. A D gene is named only where the DNA matches it firmly. A clone size is listed for some rows: how often the clone was seen (once, few, many), or a class if it is expanded.

d_call: TRBD2
j_call: TRBJ2-7
clone_size: few
v_call: TRBV20-1
cdr3_aa: CSARDQASGYYEQYF
cdr3_nt: TGCAGTGCTAGAGATCAGGCTAGCGGATACTACGAGCAGTACTTC

d_call: TRBD1
j_call: TRBJ1-1
clone_size: many
v_call: TRBV28
cdr3_aa: CASSTGQAFLNEAFF
cdr3_nt: TGTGCCAGCAGTACGGGACAGGCCTTCCTAAACGAAGCTTTCTTT

d_call: -
j_call: TRBJ1-5
clone_size: many
v_call: TRBV19
cdr3_aa: CASSIDGRGSNQPQHF
cdr3_nt: TGTGCCAGTAGTATAGATGGACGGGGAAGCAATCAGCCCCAGCATTTT

d_call: -
j_call: TRBJ1-1
clone_size: -
v_call: TRBV7-2
cdr3_aa: CASSLGENTGAFF
cdr3_nt: TGTGCCAGCAGCTTGGGTGAGAACACTGGAGCTTTCTTT

d_call: -
j_call: TRBJ2-1
clone_size: few
v_call: TRBV28
cdr3_aa: CASSPTRDGTGNEQFF
cdr3_nt: TGTGCCAGCAGTCCGACTCGGGATGGGACGGGGAATGAGCAGTTCTTC

d_call: -
j_call: TRBJ1-5
clone_size: many
v_call: TRBV6-1
cdr3_aa: CASRSLREAGQPQHF
cdr3_nt: TGTGCCAGCAGGAGCCTGAGGGAGGCGGGTCAGCCCCAGCATTTT

d_call: -
j_call: TRBJ2-2
clone_size: -
v_call: TRBV6-5
cdr3_aa: CASSYSIFLGTGELFF
cdr3_nt: TGTGCCAGCAGTTACTCGATTTTTCTGGGCACCGGGGAGCTGTTTTTT

d_call: -
j_call: TRBJ1-1
clone_size: few
v_call: TRBV7-8
cdr3_aa: CASSPRFKPTEAFF
cdr3_nt: TGTGCCAGCAGCCCCCGGTTTAAACCAACTGAAGCTTTCTTT

d_call: -
j_call: TRBJ2-7
clone_size: few
v_call: TRBV6-1
cdr3_aa: CASRGGHYEQYF
cdr3_nt: TGTGCCAGCAGGGGGGGGCACTACGAGCAGTACTTC

d_call: -
j_call: TRBJ2-7
clone_size: few
v_call: TRBV4-1
cdr3_aa: CASSQTGPVAEQYF
cdr3_nt: TGCGCCAGCAGCCAGACGGGCCCAGTAGCCGAGCAGTACTTC

d_call: -
j_call: TRBJ2-4
clone_size: -
v_call: TRBV5-1
cdr3_aa: CASSPWTADKNIQYF
cdr3_nt: TGCGCCAGCAGCCCTTGGACCGCAGACAAAAACATTCAGTACTTC

d_call: -
j_call: TRBJ1-5
clone_size: -
v_call: TRBV19
cdr3_aa: CASSITYSQIGNQPQHF
cdr3_nt: TGTGCCAGTAGTATTACTTACAGTCAGATAGGCAATCAGCCCCAGCATTTT

d_call: TRBD1
j_call: TRBJ1-6
clone_size: few
v_call: TRBV6-2/TRBV6-3
cdr3_aa: CASSERGQGSPLHF
cdr3_nt: TGTGCCAGCAGTGAGAGGGGACAGGGGTCACCCCTCCACTTT

d_call: TRBD1
j_call: TRBJ2-5
clone_size: many
v_call: TRBV20-1
cdr3_aa: CSARAGGGETQYF
cdr3_nt: TGCAGTGCTAGAGCAGGGGGCGGAGAGACCCAGTACTTC

d_call: -
j_call: TRBJ2-2
clone_size: -
v_call: TRBV20-1
cdr3_aa: CSASRANTGELFF
cdr3_nt: TGCAGTGCTAGCCGAGCGAACACCGGGGAGCTGTTTTTT

d_call: TRBD1
j_call: TRBJ2-7
clone_size: many
v_call: TRBV6-1
cdr3_aa: CASWRPGQGASEQYF
cdr3_nt: TGTGCCAGCTGGAGACCGGGACAGGGGGCGTCCGAGCAGTACTTC

d_call: TRBD2
j_call: TRBJ2-5
clone_size: many
v_call: TRBV7-2
cdr3_aa: CASSLALAGAMAQYF
cdr3_nt: TGTGCCAGCAGCTTAGCTCTAGCGGGGGCCATGGCCCAGTACTTC

d_call: -
j_call: TRBJ1-1
clone_size: -
v_call: TRBV5-6
cdr3_aa: CASSSRAGNAEAFF
cdr3_nt: TGTGCCAGCAGCTCCCGCGCGGGGAACGCTGAAGCTTTCTTT

d_call: -
j_call: TRBJ1-5
clone_size: -
v_call: TRBV20-1
cdr3_aa: CSASDKRTNQPQHF
cdr3_nt: TGCAGTGCTAGTGATAAACGAACCAATCAGCCCCAGCATTTT

d_call: TRBD1
j_call: TRBJ1-2
clone_size: many
v_call: TRBV28
cdr3_aa: CASSSNLPGTDSNYGYTF
cdr3_nt: TGTGCCAGCAGTTCTAACCTTCCCGGGACAGACTCTAACTATGGCTACACCTTC

d_call: -
j_call: TRBJ1-1
clone_size: few
v_call: TRBV7-9
cdr3_aa: CASSSPTGGNTEAFF
cdr3_nt: TGTGCCAGCAGCTCACCGACAGGAGGGAACACTGAAGCTTTCTTT

d_call: TRBD2
j_call: TRBJ2-7
clone_size: few
v_call: TRBV4-1
cdr3_aa: CASSRTSGTNYEQYF
cdr3_nt: TGCGCCAGCAGCCGGACTAGCGGGACGAACTACGAGCAGTACTTC

d_call: -
j_call: TRBJ1-2
clone_size: -
v_call: TRBV19
cdr3_aa: CASSIDPQGIKGYTF
cdr3_nt: TGTGCCAGTAGTATAGACCCCCAGGGTATCAAGGGCTACACCTTC

d_call: -
j_call: TRBJ2-2
clone_size: few
v_call: TRBV14
cdr3_aa: CASSQANTGELFF
cdr3_nt: TGTGCCAGCAGCCAGGCTAACACCGGGGAGCTGTTTTTT

d_call: -
j_call: TRBJ1-1
clone_size: many
v_call: TRBV7-2
cdr3_aa: CASSSDTTMNTEAFF
cdr3_nt: TGTGCCAGCAGCTCTGACACTACTATGAACACTGAAGCTTTCTTT

d_call: -
j_call: TRBJ2-5
clone_size: many
v_call: TRBV20-1
cdr3_aa: CSARDHTSAERAQYF
cdr3_nt: TGCAGTGCTAGAGATCACACTAGTGCCGAGAGGGCCCAGTACTTC

d_call: -
j_call: TRBJ2-5
clone_size: few
v_call: TRBV29-1
cdr3_aa: CSVEDGGGKETQYF
cdr3_nt: TGCAGCGTTGAAGATGGTGGGGGTAAAGAGACCCAGTACTTC

d_call: TRBD1
j_call: TRBJ1-2
clone_size: -
v_call: TRBV19
cdr3_aa: CASSTTDRDFYGYTF
cdr3_nt: TGTGCCAGTAGTACCACCGACAGGGATTTCTATGGCTACACCTTC

d_call: -
j_call: TRBJ2-7
clone_size: -
v_call: TRBV20-1
cdr3_aa: CSAEPDTGPSYEQYF
cdr3_nt: TGCAGTGCCGAGCCCGATACAGGACCTTCCTACGAGCAGTACTTC

d_call: -
j_call: TRBJ2-2
clone_size: -
v_call: TRBV5-1
cdr3_aa: CASSLGSMAGELFF
cdr3_nt: TGCGCCAGCAGCTTAGGATCAATGGCCGGGGAGCTGTTTTTT

d_call: -
j_call: TRBJ2-3
clone_size: -
v_call: TRBV12-3/TRBV12-4
cdr3_aa: CASNPETDTQYF
cdr3_nt: TGTGCCAGCAATCCGGAAACAGATACGCAGTATTTT

d_call: TRBD1
j_call: TRBJ2-7
clone_size: many
v_call: TRBV12-3/TRBV12-4
cdr3_aa: CASSLANRGYDEQYF
cdr3_nt: TGTGCCAGCAGTTTAGCGAACAGGGGATACGACGAGCAGTACTTC

d_call: -
j_call: TRBJ1-2
clone_size: many
v_call: TRBV28
cdr3_aa: CASSFRVLDYGYTF
cdr3_nt: TGTGCCAGCAGTTTCAGGGTTCTGGACTATGGCTACACCTTC

d_call: -
j_call: TRBJ2-7
clone_size: few
v_call: TRBV7-2
cdr3_aa: CASSSVMRGEQYF
cdr3_nt: TGTGCCAGCAGCTCAGTTATGAGGGGCGAGCAGTACTTC

d_call: TRBD1
j_call: TRBJ2-7
clone_size: few
v_call: TRBV20-1
cdr3_aa: CSARSGQTYEQYF
cdr3_nt: TGCAGTGCTAGATCGGGACAGACATACGAGCAGTACTTC

d_call: -
j_call: TRBJ2-1
clone_size: -
v_call: TRBV20-1
cdr3_aa: CSARGGGEQFF
cdr3_nt: TGCAGTGCTAGAGGCGGCGGTGAGCAGTTCTTC

d_call: -
j_call: TRBJ1-3
clone_size: -
v_call: TRBV15
cdr3_aa: CATSRDRGNTIYF
cdr3_nt: TGTGCCACCAGCAGAGATCGAGGGAACACCATATATTTT

d_call: -
j_call: TRBJ1-1
clone_size: many
v_call: TRBV29-1
cdr3_aa: CSVEFGGEAFF
cdr3_nt: TGCAGCGTTGAATTCGGGGGTGAAGCTTTCTTT